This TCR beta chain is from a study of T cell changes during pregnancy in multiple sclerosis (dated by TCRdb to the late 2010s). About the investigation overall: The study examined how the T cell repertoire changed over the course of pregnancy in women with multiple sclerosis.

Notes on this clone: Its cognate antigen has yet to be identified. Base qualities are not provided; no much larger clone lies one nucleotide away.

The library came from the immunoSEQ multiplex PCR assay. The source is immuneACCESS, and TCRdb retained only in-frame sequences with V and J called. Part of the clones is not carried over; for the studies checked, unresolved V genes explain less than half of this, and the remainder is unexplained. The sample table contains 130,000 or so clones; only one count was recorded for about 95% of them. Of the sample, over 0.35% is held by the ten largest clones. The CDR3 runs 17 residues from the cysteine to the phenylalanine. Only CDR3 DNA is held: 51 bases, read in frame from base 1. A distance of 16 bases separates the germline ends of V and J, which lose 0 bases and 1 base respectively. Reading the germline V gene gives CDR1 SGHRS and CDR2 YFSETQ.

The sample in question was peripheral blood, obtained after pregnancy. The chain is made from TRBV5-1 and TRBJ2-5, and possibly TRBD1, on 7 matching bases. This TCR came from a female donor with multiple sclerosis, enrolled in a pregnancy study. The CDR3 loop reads CASSLAGRQGVQETQYF. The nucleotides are TGCGCCAGCAGCTTGGCGGGGAGGCAGGGGGTCCAAGAGACCCAGTACTTC.